A selection of T cell receptor beta chains follows, all from one sample in a study of blood T cell repertoires in COVID-19. Sequencing was performed with immunoSEQ multiplex PCR; in TCRdb, only in-frame clones are kept and a portion is missing. The sample has roughly 250,000 clones; 88% are singletons. The sample consisted of peripheral blood. Receptors originate from a woman in her thirties or forties who had recovered from COVID-19. Each CDR3 is given with its conserved first and last residue. D genes are given only for firm matches. Some rows have no size entry. The others give once, few or many, or a class for an expanded clone.

-	TRBV15	TRBJ2-2	-	TGTGCCACCAGCAGAGATGCTGGCCTAGCCCCTAACACCGGGGAGCTGTTTTTT	CATSRDAGLAPNTGELFF
-	TRBV7-9	TRBJ2-5	once	TGTGCCAGCAACCCCGCAGGAAAAGAGACCCAGTACTTC	CASNPAGKETQYF
-	TRBV5-1	TRBJ2-6	once	TGCGCCAGCAGCTTGGGCCAGGGGGGCTCTGGGGCCAACGTCCTGACTTTC	CASSLGQGGSGANVLTF
-	TRBV5-6	TRBJ1-1	once	TGTGCCAGCAGCCCCGGCCTGGGCTCTGAAGCTTTCTTT	CASSPGLGSEAFF
TRBD1	TRBV7-9	TRBJ1-5	-	TGTGCCAGCAGCCTACGGACAGGGGGCTGGGATCAGCCCCAGCATTTT	CASSLRTGGWDQPQHF
-	TRBV5-1	TRBJ2-1	-	TGCGCCAGCAGCTTGGGCCCGGGCACAGGCTCCTACAATGAGCAGTTCTTC	CASSLGPGTGSYNEQFF
TRBD2	TRBV7-2	TRBJ2-1	-	TGTGCCAGCAGCTTGAGTCGCGGGAGTGTCTACAATGAGCAGTTCTTC	CASSLSRGSVYNEQFF
-	TRBV7-6	TRBJ2-5	-	TGTGCCAGCAGCCCGGCCGGGGAGACCCAGTACTTC	CASSPAGETQYF
-	TRBV30	TRBJ1-2	-	TGTGCCTGGAGGGGGCAGGGGTCGGGCTACACCTTC	CAWRGQGSGYTF
-	TRBV24-1	TRBJ2-7	-	TGTGCCACCGGGGGCGTGGGGTCCTACGAGCAGTACTTC	CATGGVGSYEQYF
TRBD1	TRBV7-2	TRBJ2-1	-	TGTGCCAGCAGCTTGTCTCCAACCGGGACAGGGGTTGATGAGCAGTTCTTC	CASSLSPTGTGVDEQFF
TRBD1	TRBV3-1/TRBV3-2	TRBJ1-2	-	TGTGCCAGCAGCCTAGGGACAGGCTGGGGTCGCGGCTACACCTTC	CASSLGTGWGRGYTF
-	TRBV7-2	TRBJ2-1	-	TGTGCCAGCAGCTTAGGGGCATGGCACGGGGTGTACAATGAGCAGTTCTTC	CASSLGAWHGVYNEQFF
-	TRBV11-2	TRBJ2-2	-	TGTGCCAGCAGCTTTGGCGGGACGAACACCGGGGAGCTGTTTTTT	CASSFGGTNTGELFF
TRBD1	TRBV9	TRBJ1-2	-	TGTGCCAGCAGCGTAGGTGGCAGGGGGCGAAATGGCTACACCTTC	CASSVGGRGRNGYTF
-	TRBV10-1	TRBJ1-2	-	TGCGCCAGCAGTGGTCAGGTGAACTATGGCTACACCTTC	CASSGQVNYGYTF
-	TRBV6-5	TRBJ1-2	-	TGTGCCAGCGGGTCCACGGGTGGCTACACCTTC	CASGSTGGYTF
-	TRBV9	TRBJ1-6	-	TGTGCCAGCAGCGTGGGGGGGCAAGTAGCACCCCTCCACTTT	CASSVGGQVAPLHF
-	TRBV19	TRBJ1-5	-	TGTGCCAGTAGTACATCCACGGACACCCCCAGGGGGCCCCAGCATTTT	CASSTSTDTPRGPQHF
TRBD2	TRBV19	TRBJ2-5	-	TGTGCCCGTTGGGCCGGGGGGGGGCCCCAAGAGACCCAGTACTTC	CARWAGGGPQETQYF
-	TRBV19	TRBJ2-6	-	TGTGCCAGTAGCGGGGTCTTCCCTGGGGCCAACGTCCTGACTTTC	CASSGVFPGANVLTF
-	TRBV19	TRBJ2-4	-	TGTGCCAGTAGTCCCAGGGGCGAGGGAAACATTCAGTACTTC	CASSPRGEGNIQYF
-	TRBV10-2	TRBJ2-6	-	TGCGCCAGCAGTGAGTCGGGGGCCTCTGGGGCCAACGTCCTGACTTTC	CASSESGASGANVLTF
-	TRBV21-1	TRBJ2-7	-	TGTGCCAGCGGGACTGCTTACGAGCAGTACTTC	CASGTAYEQYF
TRBD1	TRBV11-1	TRBJ2-7	-	TGTGCCAGCAGCTTAGCCACAGGGGGCCTTCGCGAGCAGTACTTC	CASSLATGGLREQYF
-	TRBV30	TRBJ1-4	-	TGTGCCTGGAGTATGTCGGGGGGATGGAAACTGTTTTTT	CAWSMSGGWKLFF
TRBD1	TRBV5-1	TRBJ2-5	-	TGCGCCAGCAGCCCCCGGACAGGGGGGGAGACCCAGTACTTC	CASSPRTGGETQYF
TRBD1	TRBV13	TRBJ1-1	-	TGTGCCAGCAGCAACGGGGGACAGAGCACTGAAGCTTTCTTT	CASSNGGQSTEAFF
-	TRBV11-2	TRBJ2-2	-	TGTGCCAGCAGCTTAGATGGGAGCCAACCCCTACCGGGGGAGCTGTTTTTT	CASSLDGSQPLPGELFF
-	TRBV9	TRBJ1-2	-	TGTGCCAGCAGCGTACAGGGAGGGAGCTATGGCTACACCTTC	CASSVQGGSYGYTF
-	TRBV19	TRBJ2-3	-	TGTGCCAGCAAGATAAGCGGTCAAGATACGCAGTATTTT	CASKISGQDTQYF
TRBD1	TRBV3-1/TRBV3-2	TRBJ1-5	once	TGTGCCAGCAGCGCTGACAGGGTGCCTCAGCCCCAGCATTTT	CASSADRVPQPQHF
TRBD1	TRBV18	TRBJ2-7	-	TGTGCCAGCTCAGGACAGGGGGGCTCCTACGAGCAGTACTTC	CASSGQGGSYEQYF
-	TRBV7-9	TRBJ2-3	once	TGTGCCAGCAGCCCCCTAGCGACCAGCACAGATACGCAGTATTTT	CASSPLATSTDTQYF
TRBD1	TRBV19	TRBJ1-1	-	TGTGCCAGCTACCGGGACAGTTGGAGGAAGGACACTGAAGCTTTCTTT	CASYRDSWRKDTEAFF
-	TRBV19	TRBJ1-2	-	TGTGCCAGTAGTATAGATCCGGGGGGCAACGGTGGCTACACCTTC	CASSIDPGGNGGYTF
TRBD2	TRBV25-1	TRBJ2-7	-	TGTGCCAGCAGTGGACTAGCGGGAGGAGGGGAGCAGTACTTC	CASSGLAGGGEQYF
-	TRBV7-8	TRBJ1-1	-	TGTGCCAGCAGCCCCCCGGGGGGAGGGAACACTGAAGCTTTCTTT	CASSPPGGGNTEAFF
-	TRBV19	TRBJ2-7	-	TGTGCCAGTAGTATAGTATCAGGGCCAACCTACGAGCAGTACTTC	CASSIVSGPTYEQYF
TRBD2	TRBV6-2/TRBV6-3	TRBJ2-5	-	TGTGCCAGCAGTCCCGGGACTAACAACTTGTACCAAGAGACCCAGTACTTC	CASSPGTNNLYQETQYF
TRBD2	TRBV5-1	TRBJ2-7	-	TGCGCCAGCTCCCCCCAAGGAGCGGGAGGGCCTAATGGAGAGCAGTACTTC	CASSPQGAGGPNGEQYF
-	TRBV12-3/TRBV12-4	TRBJ1-3	-	TGTGCCAGCAGTTTAAGAGGGTGGGACACCATATATTTT	CASSLRGWDTIYF
TRBD2	TRBV7-9	TRBJ2-5	-	TGTGCCAGCAGCGAGGGGACTAGCGGCAAAGAGACCCAGTACTTC	CASSEGTSGKETQYF
-	TRBV30	TRBJ1-5	-	TGTGCCTGGGTGGGAGGAGGTGACTGGACCCAGCATTTT	CAWVGGGDWTQHF
-	TRBV6-5	TRBJ1-1	-	TGTGCCAGCAGACGGACAGCCTCGCGGGCTGAAGCTTTCTTT	CASRRTASRAEAFF
-	TRBV9	TRBJ1-1	once	TGTGCCAGCAGCGTAGCTACGAGGGGCGGGAGCACTGAAGCTTTCTTT	CASSVATRGGSTEAFF
-	TRBV10-3	TRBJ2-1	-	TGTGCCATCAGTGAGTCGGTCGTGGCTGAGCAGTTCTTC	CAISESVVAEQFF
TRBD2	TRBV19	TRBJ2-3	-	TGTGCCACAGCCGGGGGGTCCCGACTAGCGGGAGTTGATACGCAGTATTTT	CATAGGSRLAGVDTQYF
-	TRBV7-2	TRBJ2-1	-	TGTGCCAGCAGCCCCCACCCGGGGAATGAGCAGTTCTTC	CASSPHPGNEQFF
TRBD2	TRBV6-5	TRBJ2-1	-	TGTGCCAGCAGTTACGAACTCCTTCGGGGGGAGGAGCAGTTCTTC	CASSYELLRGEEQFF
-	TRBV7-9	TRBJ1-4	-	TGTGCCAGCCCCGCCGGGGAAGAACTGTTTTTT	CASPAGEELFF
TRBD2	TRBV7-3	TRBJ2-2	-	TGTGCCAGCAGCTTAACGGGACTAGCCAACACCGGGGAGCTGTTTTTT	CASSLTGLANTGELFF
TRBD1	TRBV30	TRBJ1-3	-	TGTGCCTGGACCCGGGACAGGGGGCCAGGAAACACCATATATTTT	CAWTRDRGPGNTIYF
TRBD1	TRBV6-5	TRBJ1-1	once	TGTGCCAGCAGCGGGGACAGGTGGGGGGACACTGAAGCTTTCTTT	CASSGDRWGDTEAFF
TRBD1	TRBV27	TRBJ1-2	-	TGTGCCAGCAGTTTCCGACAGGGAATCTATGGCTACACCTTC	CASSFRQGIYGYTF
TRBD2	TRBV5-1	TRBJ2-5	-	TGCGCCAGCAGCTTGGAAGGTAGCGGGAGCGAGGAGACCCAGTACTTC	CASSLEGSGSEETQYF
-	TRBV5-6	TRBJ1-2	-	TGTGCCAGCAGCCTGGACGGTACCGCCTATGGCTACACCTTC	CASSLDGTAYGYTF